This TCR beta chain was documented in a study of CD8 T cells in ankylosing spondylitis (dated by TCRdb to 2016 to 2017). Concerning the study at large: T cell receptor beta repertoires were profiled in healthy donors and ankylosing spondylitis patients so that disease-linked TCR variants could be found. The full study cohort comprised 25 ankylosing spondylitis patients and around 100 healthy donors. Peripheral blood was sampled, and synovial fluid was also collected from ankylosing spondylitis patients.

Notes on this clonotype: Its antigen remains undetermined. Base-call qualities are not available, and no considerably larger clone is one nucleotide away.

General study outcomes and caveats: Significant enrichment of the disease-linked clones was reported in matched synovial fluid samples from ankylosing spondylitis patients. Blood from ankylosing spondylitis patients appeared to be characterized by a TCR beta motif made up of seven or eight highly homologous amino acid variants. Some TCR beta motif variants had previously been reported in synovial fluid and blood of reactive arthritis patients, which suggested common disease-initiation mechanisms. A CD8+ phenotype was shown by the disease-linked clones, which were found at relatively low frequencies in peripheral blood.

The trim is 1 base for V and 4 bases for J, with a gap of 14 bases between the germline ends. The germline V gene gives CDR1 as SGHDT and CDR2 as YYEEEE. The cysteine opens and the phenylalanine closes a CDR3 of 16 amino acids. Of all the DNA, just the CDR3 is kept, 48 bases in frame from base 1. These reads were obtained on an Illumina HiSeq 2500. Quantitative 5'-RACE with molecular barcodes was the method used to prepare the TCR beta libraries. In the paper's pipeline: Disease-linked TCR variants were identified with a new computational method built on a probabilistic model of VDJ rearrangement. The public reads were quality trimmed at Q25 with fastp and then assembled into clones with MiXCR by TCRdb, keeping productive beta chains. Every entry covers one CDR3 protein and lists the most common genes and DNA from its rows. The authors' filters were not applied to this entry. This sample lists over 600,000 distinct CDR3 sequences; roughly 20% were detected once. The ten top clones hold 19% of the sample.

This TCR was sampled from a male donor with ankylosing spondylitis. Sequencing input: blood, either unsorted or a sorted T cell fraction (not recorded which). The chain joins TRBV5-6 to TRBJ2-2; TRBD2 is a weak D gene call, 5 bases matching. The base sequence is TGTGCCAGCAGCTTGTTTCGCGGGTACGCCACCGGGGAGCTGTTTTTT. This encodes CASSLFRGYATGELFF. Here the CDR3 is joined to the reference TRBV5-6 and TRBJ2-2 genes, and the full variable domain is: DAGVTQSPTHLIKTRGQQVTLRCSPKSGHDTVSWYQQALGQGPQFIFQYYEEEERQRGNFPDRFSGHQFPNYSSELNVNALLLGDSALYLCASSLFRGYATGELFFGEGSRLTVL.